Below are 2 T cell receptor beta chains sequenced from a single sample in a study of CD8+ T cells in alopecia areata. After isolation, RNA underwent reverse transcription to generate cDNA as the sequencing template. Sequenced by immunoSEQ multiplex PCR; TCRdb stores in-frame clones only, minus some. The sample holds about 190,000 clones, roughly three fifths seen once. Treatment specified: oral pan-JAK inhibitor, 5-10 mg twice daily. The sequenced sample was CD4+ T cells sorted from blood, obtained at week 4, from a patient treated with tofacitinib. All receptors derive from a human donor with alopecia areata.

This chain uses TRBV30 with TRBJ1-1; 8 positions match TRBD1. CDR3 length: 13 amino acids. V was pared by 2 bases and J by 4 bases, with 3 bases of the junction left unmatched. Per the germline V gene, CDR1 is GTSNPN and CDR2 is SVGIG (reference sequence). CDR3 DNA: TGTGCCTGGAGTTGGGACAGGTTCACTGAAGCTTTCTTT. It specifies CAWSWDRFTEAFF. Drawing the rest from reference TRBV30 and TRBJ1-1, the complete variable domain is SQTIHQWPATLVQPVGSPLSLECTVEGTSNPNLYWYRQAAGRGLQLLFYSVGIGQISSEVPQNLSASRPQDRQFILSSKKLLLSDSGFYLCAWSWDRFTEAFFGQGTRLTVV.

This clone was recorded at least ten times. The gene calls are TRBV13 and TRBJ1-1; no clear D. The length of the CDR3 is 15 residues. Trimming pared 0 bases from V and 2 bases from J, leaving 10 bases between. Germline-derived CDR1 and CDR2 are PRHDT and FYEKMQ (reference sequence). In nucleotides, the CDR3 is TGTGCCAGCAGCTTAGGCATTACATTTAACACTGAAGCTTTCTTT. This codes for CASSLGITFNTEAFF. Full variable domain (remainder filled in from reference TRBV13 and TRBJ1-1): AAGVIQSPRHLIKEKRETATLKCYPIPRHDTVYWYQQGPGQDPQFLISFYEKMQSDKGSIPDRFSAQQFSDYHSELNMSSLELGDSALYFCASSLGITFNTEAFFGQGTRLTVV.